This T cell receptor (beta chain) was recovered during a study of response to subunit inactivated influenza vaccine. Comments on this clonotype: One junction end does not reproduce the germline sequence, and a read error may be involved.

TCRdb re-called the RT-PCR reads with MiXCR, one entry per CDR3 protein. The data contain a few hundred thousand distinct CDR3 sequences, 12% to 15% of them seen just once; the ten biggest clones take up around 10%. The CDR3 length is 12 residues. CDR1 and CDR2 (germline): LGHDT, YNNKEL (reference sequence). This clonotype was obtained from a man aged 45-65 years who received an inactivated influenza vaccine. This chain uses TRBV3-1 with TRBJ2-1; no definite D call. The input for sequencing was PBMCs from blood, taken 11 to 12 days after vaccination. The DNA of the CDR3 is TGCGCCAGCAGCCCCACTATCGGTGAGCAGTTCTTC. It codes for CASSPTIGEQFF.